These 12 T cell receptor beta chains came from one sample sequenced in a study of T cell repertoires in cytomegalovirus infection. TCRdb fed the reads into MiXCR, producing one record per CDR3 protein. The sample includes under 300,000 distinct CDR3 sequences, 15% to 20% of them seen just once. What was sequenced was CD8+ T cells from PBMCs. All receptors derive from a human donor in good health (CMV status not recorded). Some clones in this sample may be carry-over from other donors' samples.

In this sample, this clonotype turned up many times. V usage is TRBV4-1 and J usage is TRBJ2-7; 9 nucleotides agree with TRBD1. V was pared by 4 bases and J by 3 bases, with 16 bases of the junction left unmatched. CDR1 and CDR2 (germline): MGHRA, YSYEKL. The CDR3 has 18 amino acids. The CDR3, as DNA: TGCGCCAGCAGCCGCTCGCCAGGGACGGGACAGGGTTTCTACGAGCAGTACTTC. It codes for CASSRSPGTGQGFYEQYF.

This clonotype has ten or more counts. The rearrangement joins TRBV6-5 to TRBJ2-2; 12 bases fit TRBD1. J was trimmed by 4 bases and V by 7 bases; bases with no gene match: 4. The CDR3 has 15 residues. Germline V lookup: CDR1 MNHEY, CDR2 SVGAGI. CDR3 in DNA: TGTGCCAGCAACGGGGACAGGGGGCCCACCGGGGAGCTGTTTTTT. Amino acids: CASNGDRGPTGELFF.

The sample holds many counts of this clonotype. The chain recombines TRBV7-6 with TRBJ2-5, with D perhaps TRBD1 or TRBD2 (5 bases each). Trimming left V 5 bases short and J 2 bases short, with 12 bases between. Germline V gene lookup returns CDR1 SGHVS and CDR2 FNYEAQ. This CDR3 has 14 amino acids. CDR3 nucleotide sequence: TGTGCCAGCAGCCAAGATGGGGGACAAGAGACCCAGTACTTC. This codes for CASSQDGGQETQYF.

This clonotype showed up just a few times. V usage is TRBV2 and J usage is TRBJ1-4; D is ambiguous. V was clipped by 6 bases and J by 8 bases, with 13 bases between them. Germline values: CDR1 SNHLY, CDR2 FYNNEI. The CDR3 totals 13 residues. CDR3 DNA: TGTGCCAGCAGGGCGGTTGCGACGGAAAAACTGTTTTTT. Translation gives CASRAVATEKLFF.

V usage is TRBV28 and J usage is TRBJ2-3; D possibly corresponds to TRBD2 (6 bases). This CDR3 contains 14 residues. Germline-derived CDR1 and CDR2 are MDHEN and SYDVKM. V lost 11 bases to trimming and J lost 2 bases, with 17 bases between them. CDR3 in amino acids: CAGSKTRSTDTQYF. The CDR3 DNA reads as TGTGCCGGCTCAAAGACTAGATCCACAGATACGCAGTATTTT.

Only a few counts were recorded for this clonotype. The gene calls are TRBV19 and TRBJ1-1; D is ambiguous. The CDR3 loop spans 13 amino acids. The germline CDR1 and CDR2 sequences are LNHDA and SQIVND (reference sequence). Trimming stripped 4 bases from V and 4 bases from J, with 10 bases between. CDR3 amino acids: CASSRLGITEAFF. CDR3 nucleotide sequence: TGTGCCAGTAGTAGGTTAGGGATCACTGAAGCTTTCTTT.

The rearrangement uses TRBV19 and TRBJ2-1, with 7 bases aligning to TRBD2. CDR3 size: 20 residues. V lost 3 bases to trimming and J lost 0 bases; unmatched junction nucleotides: 17. From germline, CDR1 is LNHDA and CDR2 SQIVND (reference sequence). CDR3 DNA sequence: TGTGCCAGTAGTATTTGGACTAGAGGGCCCGCCCGCAGCTCCTACAATGAGCAGTTCTTC. It specifies CASSIWTRGPARSSYNEQFF.

The rearrangement joins TRBV19 to TRBJ2-7, with TRBD1 matching 9 bases. The length of the CDR3 is 14 residues. The germline gives CDR1 LNHDA, CDR2 SQIVND (reference sequence). V shed 3 bases and J 5 bases; nucleotides not matched to a gene: 5. In DNA form, the CDR3 reads TGTGCCAGTAGTATCTTGGGACAGGGCCACGAGCAGTACTTC. Protein sequence: CASSILGQGHEQYF.

This clonotype was picked up a small number of times. The chain employs TRBV7-8 and TRBJ2-2, with D possibly TRBD2 on 7 matching bases. V lost 2 bases to trimming and J lost 0 bases, with 16 bases between them. CDR1 and CDR2 (germline): SGHVS, FQNEAQ. CDR3 length: 18 residues. The CDR3 is CASSLRGGAGPNTGELFF. The CDR3 DNA sequence: TGTGCCAGCAGCTTAAGGGGGGGGGCGGGGCCGAACACCGGGGAGCTGTTTTTT.

The chain links TRBV4-1 to TRBJ2-1; 10 positions match TRBD1. Trimming took 3 bases from V and 10 from J; bases not matched to a gene: 9. CDR1 MGHRA and CDR2 YSYEKL come from the germline V gene. The CDR3 is made up of 15 amino acids. In DNA form, the CDR3 reads TGCGCCAGCAGCCACCGACAGGGGGCTCAAGAAGAGCAGTTCTTC. This sequence encodes CASSHRQGAQEEQFF.

This clonotype was observed many times. The rearrangement links TRBV7-9 to TRBJ2-5, with D maybe TRBD1 (6 bases). The CDR3 has 15 residues. Per the germline V gene, CDR1 is SEHNR and CDR2 is FQNEAQ (reference sequence). Trimming took 6 bases from V and 2 from J, leaving 16 bases between them. CDR3 nucleotide sequence: TGTGCCAGCAGTTTTTATGGGGGCCGGCAAGAGACCCAGTACTTC. Translated: CASSFYGGRQETQYF.

In its sample, this clonotype was seen a few times. This chain uses TRBV19 with TRBJ2-1; 9 bases agree with TRBD1. Germline values: CDR1 LNHDA, CDR2 SQIVND (reference sequence). This CDR3 region has 14 residues. V shed 9 bases, J shed 2 bases, and the junction held 5 bases outside the gene matches. The CDR3 reads CASQYRGPYNEQFF. DNA for the CDR3: TGTGCCAGCCAGTACAGGGGGCCCTACAATGAGCAGTTCTTC.